Listed here are 4 T cell receptor beta chains from one sample, sequenced in a study of control samples from healthy donors and cancer patients. Here immunoSEQ multiplex PCR was the method, and the copy in TCRdb shows in-frame clones only, minus some. The sample has roughly 120,000 clones; around 89% are singletons. What was sequenced was blood. Source of these receptors: a man in his forties in good health.

V is TRBV5-1 and J is TRBJ2-1; 10 bases map to TRBD2. The CDR3 is 15 residues long. Germline CDR1 SGHRS, CDR2 YFSETQ. The V gene end was trimmed by 0 bases and the J gene end by 7 bases; junction bases not matched to a gene: 4. The CDR3 here is CASSLALAGGNEQFF. The CDR3 DNA is TGCGCCAGCAGCTTGGCATTAGCGGGGGGTAATGAGCAGTTCTTC.

The CDR3 coding sequence is TGTGCCTGGAGTATGGCGGGGGCCAGAGATACGCAGTATTTT. Its translation is CAWSMAGARDTQYF. The chain is built from TRBV30 and TRBJ2-3; possibly TRBD2 for D (7 bases). V lost 2 bases and J 5 bases, leaving 14 bases between the germline ends. Germline CDR1 and CDR2: GTSNPN and SVGIG (reference sequence). The CDR3 consists of 14 residues.

The chain recombines TRBV5-1 with TRBJ1-3; D is unclear. Trimming left V 0 bases short and J 1 base short, with 5 bases between. This CDR3 region has 14 residues. CDR1 SGHRS and CDR2 YFSETQ come from the germline V gene. Here the CDR3 DNA reads TGCGCCAGCAGCTTGGGTCTGTCTGGAAACACCATATATTTT. Translating it yields CASSLGLSGNTIYF. Combining the CDR3 with reference TRBV5-1 and TRBJ1-3 gives the whole variable domain KAGVTQTPRYLIKTRGQQVTLSCSPISGHRSVSWYQQTPGQGLQFLFEYFSETQRNKGNFPGRFSGRQFSNSRSEMNVSTLELGDSALYLCASSLGLSGNTIYFGEGSWLTVV.

The V call is TRBV24-1, the J call TRBJ2-7; no definite D call. Trimming shortened V by 3 bases and J by 5 bases, and 7 bases separated the two germline ends. The CDR3 length is 12 residues. Germline V gene sequence: CDR1 KGHDR, CDR2 SFDVKD. Here the CDR3 DNA reads TGTGCCACCAGTGATGGTCTCAACGAGCAGTACTTC. This gives the protein CATSDGLNEQYF.